These T cell receptor beta chains were read from a single sample in a study of T cell changes during pregnancy in multiple sclerosis. Some clones are missing from TCRdb's copy, which holds only in-frame ones; the method was immunoSEQ multiplex PCR. Counted here are about 120,000 clones, roughly 92% occurring once; the ten biggest clones make up roughly 5.7%. This material consisted of peripheral blood, taken before pregnancy. These TCRs come from a female donor with multiple sclerosis, enrolled in a pregnancy study. Both conserved end residues are part of each CDR3. Clone size is not always given. Where it is, it says once, few, many or a class for expanded clones.

CASSVGGGDNGYTF,TRBV9,TRBJ1-2,-
CASSLKTSPLIYEQYF,TRBV7-8,TRBJ2-7,-
CASSSGATGELFF,TRBV5-4,TRBJ2-2,-
CASSPPARNQPTSTDTQYF,TRBV18,TRBJ2-3,-
CASSSSSGSLSYNEQFF,TRBV5-5,TRBJ2-1,-
CASSQGGDPNEQYF,TRBV4-2,TRBJ2-7,-
CSVRTGSNEKLFF,TRBV29-1,TRBJ1-4,once
CASSSRQGANEKLFF,TRBV7-8,TRBJ1-4,-
CASSIGVDRGHEQYF,TRBV18,TRBJ2-7,-
CAWSRGASNQPQHF,TRBV30,TRBJ1-5,-
CASSEVHSSYNEQFF,TRBV6-1,TRBJ2-1,-
CASSFRGYEQYF,TRBV5-6,TRBJ2-7,-
CASRPPFGEVTYEQYF,TRBV28,TRBJ2-7,-
CASSGSQGAQAFF,TRBV9,TRBJ1-1,-
CASEPGVNSPLHF,TRBV6-5,TRBJ1-6,-
CASSSPRGGNEQFF,TRBV11-3,TRBJ2-1,once
CASSDHATENQPQHF,TRBV9,TRBJ1-5,-
CASSRDRYNNEQFF,TRBV19,TRBJ2-1,once
CASSLSWGLNTEAFF,TRBV7-2,TRBJ1-1,-
CASTRTGALGETQYF,TRBV6-1,TRBJ2-5,-
CASSPRPPREGQPQHF,TRBV27,TRBJ1-5,-
CASSLRRDPTDTQYF,TRBV7-7,TRBJ2-3,-
CASSLASLANTYEQYF,TRBV7-2,TRBJ2-7,-
CASKVSDGSYEQYF,TRBV27,-,-
CSVGGQMSNYGYTF,TRBV29-1,TRBJ1-2,-
CASSAIPTGPTSNQPQHF,TRBV28,TRBJ1-5,-
CASSLERDYEQYF,TRBV5-1,TRBJ2-7,-
CASIRGASYNEQFF,TRBV2,TRBJ2-1,once
CASSRPGLSNEKLFF,TRBV5-6,TRBJ1-4,-